This is a list of T cell receptor beta chains from one sample in a study of blood T cells in healthy people across ages. TCRdb ran MiXCR on the 5' RACE reads and lists one entry per CDR3 protein. The sample has fewer than 2 million distinct CDR3 sequences; 30% to 40% are singletons. Sequenced input: blood. The source of these receptors is a human donor in good health. The CDR3 runs from the conserved cysteine through the conserved F or W. A D gene is named only where the DNA matches it firmly. For some rows the clone size is stated as once, few or many, or as a class when expanded; others skip it.

cdr3_aa: CASIPGTGNSRETQYF
cdr3_nt: TGTGCCAGCATCCCCGGGACAGGGAATTCCCGGGAGACCCAGTACTTC
j_call: TRBJ2-5
v_call: TRBV7-9
clone_size: -
d_call: TRBD1

cdr3_aa: CASTARDEQFF
cdr3_nt: TGTGCCAGCACGGCGCGGGATGAGCAGTTCTTC
j_call: TRBJ2-1
v_call: TRBV2
clone_size: -
d_call: -

cdr3_aa: CASSSAWGLDIQYF
cdr3_nt: TGTGCCAGCAGCTCTGCATGGGGGCTAGACATTCAGTACTTC
j_call: TRBJ2-4
v_call: TRBV5-5
clone_size: -
d_call: -

cdr3_aa: CASSLAGASGGGEQFF
cdr3_nt: TGTGCCAGCAGCTTGGCCGGGGCTAGCGGGGGAGGGGAGCAGTTCTTC
j_call: TRBJ2-1
v_call: TRBV5-4
clone_size: -
d_call: TRBD2

cdr3_aa: CASSGQSGGEQYF
cdr3_nt: TGTGCCAGCAGTGGTCAGTCAGGGGGCGAGCAGTACTTC
j_call: TRBJ2-7
v_call: TRBV25-1
clone_size: few
d_call: TRBD1

cdr3_aa: CASSPSGPGDYGYTF
cdr3_nt: TGCGCCAGCAGCCCGTCTGGCCCAGGGGACTATGGCTACACCTTC
j_call: TRBJ1-2
v_call: TRBV4-3
clone_size: -
d_call: -

cdr3_aa: CASSGASGRFTDTQYF
cdr3_nt: TGTGCCAGCAGCGGCGCTAGCGGGAGATTCACAGATACGCAGTATTTT
j_call: TRBJ2-3
v_call: TRBV7-9
clone_size: few
d_call: TRBD2

cdr3_aa: CSVEVEGTQYF
cdr3_nt: TGCAGCGTTGAAGTGGAAGGGACCCAGTACTTC
j_call: TRBJ2-5
v_call: TRBV29-1
clone_size: -
d_call: -

cdr3_aa: CASGLSGVDQFF
cdr3_nt: TGTGCCAGCGGTTTATCTGGTGTTGACCAGTTCTTC
j_call: TRBJ2-1
v_call: TRBV12-3/TRBV12-4
clone_size: -
d_call: -

cdr3_aa: CASSLARTGTFYGYTF
cdr3_nt: TGCGCCAGCAGCTTGGCCAGGACAGGGACGTTCTATGGCTACACCTTC
j_call: TRBJ1-2
v_call: TRBV5-1
clone_size: -
d_call: TRBD1

cdr3_aa: CASSPKGGGNQPQHF
cdr3_nt: TGCGCCAGCAGCCCCAAGGGGGGGGGCAATCAGCCCCAGCATTTT
j_call: TRBJ1-5
v_call: TRBV5-1
clone_size: -
d_call: -

cdr3_aa: CSAGLAGDSYEQYF
cdr3_nt: TGCAGTGCTGGACTAGCGGGGGACTCCTACGAGCAGTACTTC
j_call: TRBJ2-7
v_call: TRBV20-1
clone_size: few
d_call: TRBD2

cdr3_aa: CASSQEISADEQFF
cdr3_nt: TGCGCCAGCAGCCAAGAAATCTCGGCGGATGAGCAGTTCTTC
j_call: TRBJ2-1
v_call: TRBV4-3
clone_size: -
d_call: -

cdr3_aa: CASSLEGAEQYF
cdr3_nt: TGCGCCAGCAGCTTGGAGGGCGCCGAGCAGTACTTC
j_call: TRBJ2-7
v_call: TRBV5-1
clone_size: -
d_call: -

cdr3_aa: CASSLLPQGAYEQYF
cdr3_nt: TGTGCCAGCAGCTTATTGCCACAGGGGGCTTACGAGCAGTACTTC
j_call: TRBJ2-7
v_call: TRBV7-2
clone_size: -
d_call: TRBD1

cdr3_aa: CSVEGLGTDTQYF
cdr3_nt: TGCAGCGTTGAAGGTCTAGGCACAGATACGCAGTATTTT
j_call: TRBJ2-3
v_call: TRBV29-1
clone_size: many
d_call: -

cdr3_aa: CATSRDRGLPLIEQFF
cdr3_nt: TGTGCCACCAGCAGAGATCGAGGATTGCCACTAATTGAGCAGTTCTTC
j_call: TRBJ2-1
v_call: TRBV15
clone_size: -
d_call: -

cdr3_aa: CSVVGQYVGEAFF
cdr3_nt: -
j_call: TRBJ1-1
v_call: TRBV29-1
clone_size: -
d_call: -

cdr3_aa: CASSLHTSSYNEQYF
cdr3_nt: TGTGCCAGCAGCCTTCACACTAGCTCCTACAATGAGCAGTACTTC
j_call: TRBJ2-7
v_call: TRBV7-9
clone_size: -
d_call: -

cdr3_aa: CASSGGGYPSYNEQFF
cdr3_nt: TGTGCCAGTAGCGGGGGGGGGTACCCCTCCTACAATGAGCAGTTCTTC
j_call: TRBJ2-1
v_call: TRBV11-1
clone_size: -
d_call: TRBD2

cdr3_aa: CASNQGGVTDTQYF
cdr3_nt: TGTGCCAGCAATCAAGGGGGTGTCACAGATACGCAGTATTTT
j_call: TRBJ2-3
v_call: TRBV12-3/TRBV12-4
clone_size: -
d_call: -

cdr3_aa: CASSLTTGGGGSYEQYF
cdr3_nt: TGTGCCAGCAGCTTAACGACAGGGGGCGGAGGGTCCTACGAGCAGTACTTC
j_call: TRBJ2-7
v_call: TRBV7-9
clone_size: many
d_call: TRBD1

cdr3_aa: CSARDTRGETQYF
cdr3_nt: TGCAGTGCTAGAGATACTCGCGGTGAGACCCAGTACTTC
j_call: TRBJ2-5
v_call: TRBV20-1
clone_size: -
d_call: -

cdr3_aa: CASSQVGTAPGELFF
cdr3_nt: TGCGCCAGCAGCCAAGTCGGGACCGCCCCCGGGGAGCTGTTTTTT
j_call: TRBJ2-2
v_call: TRBV4-1
clone_size: -
d_call: -

cdr3_aa: CASSLGLGETDTQYF
cdr3_nt: TGCGCCAGCAGCTTGGGTCTCGGGGAGACAGATACGCAGTATTTT
j_call: TRBJ2-3
v_call: TRBV5-1
clone_size: few
d_call: -

cdr3_aa: CASSSGTGDPYEQYF
cdr3_nt: TGTGCCAGCAGCTCCGGGACAGGGGACCCCTACGAGCAGTACTTC
j_call: TRBJ2-7
v_call: TRBV13
clone_size: few
d_call: TRBD1

cdr3_aa: CASSLVVTSGYEQYF
cdr3_nt: TGTGCCAGCAGTTTAGTTGTGACTAGCGGATACGAGCAGTACTTC
j_call: TRBJ2-7
v_call: TRBV7-9
clone_size: -
d_call: TRBD2

cdr3_aa: CATSPGSPGNTDTQYF
cdr3_nt: TGTGCCACCAGCCCCGGGTCCCCGGGGAACACAGATACGCAGTATTTT
j_call: TRBJ2-3
v_call: TRBV15
clone_size: once
d_call: -

cdr3_aa: CASSVGFSLHEQFF
cdr3_nt: TGTGCCAGCAGCGTAGGGTTTAGCCTGCATGAGCAGTTCTTC
j_call: TRBJ2-1
v_call: TRBV9
clone_size: few
d_call: -

cdr3_aa: CASSDSTSSSTGELFF
cdr3_nt: TGTGCCAGCAGTGACTCAACCTCCTCGAGCACCGGGGAGCTGTTTTTT
j_call: TRBJ2-2
v_call: TRBV6-4
clone_size: few
d_call: -

cdr3_aa: CASSQDKYQLNTEAFF
cdr3_nt: TGCGCCAGCAGCCAAGATAAGTACCAGTTGAACACTGAAGCTTTCTTT
j_call: TRBJ1-1
v_call: TRBV4-3
clone_size: few
d_call: -

cdr3_aa: CAFSWYWPGEVSLQEEQFF
cdr3_nt: TGTGCCTTCAGTTGGTATTGGCCAGGGGAGGTAAGTCTGCAGGAGGAGCAGTTCTTC
j_call: TRBJ2-1
v_call: TRBV10-3
clone_size: -
d_call: -

cdr3_aa: CASSLLPTNYGYTF
cdr3_nt: TGTGCCAGCAGCTTACTACCTACTAACTATGGCTACACCTTC
j_call: TRBJ1-2
v_call: TRBV11-2
clone_size: many
d_call: -

cdr3_aa: CSASSLPGDWDEQYF
cdr3_nt: TGCAGTGCTAGCTCACTTCCAGGGGATTGGGACGAGCAGTACTTC
j_call: TRBJ2-7
v_call: TRBV20-1
clone_size: few
d_call: -

cdr3_aa: CASSLGGEEVNEQYF
cdr3_nt: TGCGCCAGCAGCTTGGGAGGGGAGGAGGTGAACGAGCAGTACTTC
j_call: TRBJ2-7
v_call: TRBV5-1
clone_size: -
d_call: -

cdr3_aa: CSARDRAGYEQYF
cdr3_nt: TGCAGTGCTAGAGATCGGGCGGGCTACGAGCAGTACTTC
j_call: TRBJ2-7
v_call: TRBV20-1
clone_size: many
d_call: -

cdr3_aa: CASSLSRRSGETQYF
cdr3_nt: TGTGCCAGCAGCTTAAGTCGTAGAAGCGGGGAGACCCAGTACTTC
j_call: TRBJ2-5
v_call: TRBV11-2
clone_size: -
d_call: -

cdr3_aa: CASSQGQGNDQPQHF
cdr3_nt: TGTGCCAGCAGCCAGGGACAGGGTAACGATCAGCCCCAGCATTTT
j_call: TRBJ1-5
v_call: TRBV6-6
clone_size: -
d_call: TRBD1

cdr3_aa: CAILAGGNTDTQYF
cdr3_nt: TGTGCCATCTTAGCGGGGGGCAACACAGATACGCAGTATTTT
j_call: TRBJ2-3
v_call: TRBV10-3
clone_size: -
d_call: TRBD2

cdr3_aa: CASSYLRGQYNEQFF
cdr3_nt: TGTGCCAGCAGTTACCTCAGGGGACAGTACAATGAGCAGTTCTTC
j_call: TRBJ2-1
v_call: TRBV6-2/TRBV6-3
clone_size: -
d_call: TRBD1

cdr3_aa: CSLGTSGETQYF
cdr3_nt: TGCAGCCTCGGGACTAGCGGGGAGACCCAGTACTTC
j_call: TRBJ2-5
v_call: TRBV29-1
clone_size: -
d_call: TRBD2

cdr3_aa: CASSFYSGSHQGLLVSGANVLTF
cdr3_nt: TGTGCCAGCAGTTTTTATTCAGGGTCCCACCAGGGGCTACTAGTCTCTGGGGCCAACGTCCTGACTTTC
j_call: TRBJ2-6
v_call: TRBV27
clone_size: -
d_call: -

cdr3_aa: CASSHDVAGGLYNEQFF
cdr3_nt: TGTGCCAGCAGCCACGACGTAGCGGGGGGCCTCTACAATGAGCAGTTCTTC
j_call: TRBJ2-1
v_call: TRBV4-2
clone_size: -
d_call: TRBD2

cdr3_aa: CASSPEAGPNYTF
cdr3_nt: TGTGCCAGCAGCCCGGAGGCGGGACCGAACTACACCTTC
j_call: TRBJ1-2
v_call: TRBV7-2
clone_size: few
d_call: -

cdr3_aa: CARDRKLFGANVLTF
cdr3_nt: TGTGCGAGGGACAGAAAGCTCTTTGGGGCCAACGTCCTGACTTTC
j_call: TRBJ2-6
v_call: TRBV11-3
clone_size: few
d_call: TRBD1

cdr3_aa: CSVGDQGAGNTIYF
cdr3_nt: TGCAGCGTTGGGGATCAGGGGGCTGGAAACACCATATATTTT
j_call: TRBJ1-3
v_call: TRBV29-1
clone_size: few
d_call: TRBD1

cdr3_aa: CASSPRRTGSVGSEAFF
cdr3_nt: TGTGCCAGCAGCCCCCGTCGGACAGGTTCCGTCGGTTCTGAAGCTTTCTTT
j_call: TRBJ1-1
v_call: TRBV13
clone_size: -
d_call: TRBD1

cdr3_aa: CASSSLSAGQETQYF
cdr3_nt: TGTGCCAGCAGCTCCCTCTCGGCAGGGCAAGAGACCCAGTACTTC
j_call: TRBJ2-5
v_call: TRBV7-2
clone_size: few
d_call: -

cdr3_aa: CASSLFGTGGAYGYTF
cdr3_nt: TGTGCCAGCAGTTTGTTCGGGACAGGGGGCGCATATGGCTACACCTTC
j_call: TRBJ1-2
v_call: TRBV12-3/TRBV12-4
clone_size: few
d_call: TRBD1

cdr3_aa: CASSTLGLAGGGETQYF
cdr3_nt: TGTGCCAGCAGCACTCTCGGACTAGCGGGGGGCGGGGAGACCCAGTACTTC
j_call: TRBJ2-5
v_call: TRBV28
clone_size: few
d_call: TRBD2